This entry features one TCR beta chain sequence. The antigen is unknown. CDR1 is SGHRS and CDR2 is YFSETQ in the germline V gene. The germline V and J ends were trimmed by 3 bases and 0 bases, with 11 bases remaining between them. CDR3 length: 15 residues. Data came from immunoSEQ multiplex PCR; TCRdb stores just in-frame clones and leaves some out. Of 35,000 to 45,000 clones in the sample, 79% were seen once. The entry originates in a study of memory CD4+ T cells and cytomegalovirus serostatus. Study-wide findings and caveats: Each of 65 to 70 CMV-associated TCRbeta sequences occurred in one to five individuals.

The sort gate was single viable CD3+CD4+CD8-CD45RO+ cells for memory CD4+ T cells. Total CD4+ T cells were enriched by CD4 positive selection. The sequence was obtained from an adult in good health and CMV-seropositive. Material for sequencing was memory CD4+ T cells from blood. The chain combines TRBV5-1 with TRBJ2-3; D not certain. CDR3 bases: TGCGCCAGCAGCTCCGAGAGCTTAAGCACAGATACGCAGTATTTT. The encoded protein is CASSSESLSTDTQYF. The full variable domain, completed using reference TRBV5-1 and TRBJ2-3, is KAGVTQTPRYLIKTRGQQVTLSCSPISGHRSVSWYQQTPGQGLQFLFEYFSETQRNKGNFPGRFSGRQFSNSRSEMNVSTLELGDSALYLCASSSESLSTDTQYFGPGTRLTVL.